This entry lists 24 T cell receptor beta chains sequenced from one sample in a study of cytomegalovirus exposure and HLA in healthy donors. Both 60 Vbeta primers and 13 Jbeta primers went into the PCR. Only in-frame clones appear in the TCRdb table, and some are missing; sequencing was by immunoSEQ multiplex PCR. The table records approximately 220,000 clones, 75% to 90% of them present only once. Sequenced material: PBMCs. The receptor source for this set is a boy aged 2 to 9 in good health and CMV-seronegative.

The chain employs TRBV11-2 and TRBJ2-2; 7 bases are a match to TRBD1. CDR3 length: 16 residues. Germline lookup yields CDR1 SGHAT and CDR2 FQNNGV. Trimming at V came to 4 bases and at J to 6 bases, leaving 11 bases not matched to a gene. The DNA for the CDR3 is TGTGCCAGCAGCTCCCCGGGACAGCTCTATTCCGGGGAGCTGTTTTTT. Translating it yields CASSSPGQLYSGELFF.

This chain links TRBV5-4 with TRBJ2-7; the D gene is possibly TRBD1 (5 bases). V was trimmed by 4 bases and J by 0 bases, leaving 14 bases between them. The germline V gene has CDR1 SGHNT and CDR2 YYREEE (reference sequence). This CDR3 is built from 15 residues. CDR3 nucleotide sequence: TGTGCCAGCAGCCTAAAGGGGATTACCTCCTACGAGCAGTACTTC. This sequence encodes CASSLKGITSYEQYF.

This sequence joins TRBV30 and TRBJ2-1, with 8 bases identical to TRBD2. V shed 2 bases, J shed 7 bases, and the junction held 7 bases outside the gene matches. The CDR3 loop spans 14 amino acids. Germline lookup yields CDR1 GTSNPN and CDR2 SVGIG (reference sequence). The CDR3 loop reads CAWSPGGGRNEQFF. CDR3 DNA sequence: TGTGCCTGGAGTCCCGGCGGGGGGCGAAATGAGCAGTTCTTC. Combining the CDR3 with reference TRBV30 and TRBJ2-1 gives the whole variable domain SQTIHQWPATLVQPVGSPLSLECTVEGTSNPNLYWYRQAAGRGLQLLFYSVGIGQISSEVPQNLSASRPQDRQFILSSKKLLLSDSGFYLCAWSPGGGRNEQFFGPGTRLTVL.

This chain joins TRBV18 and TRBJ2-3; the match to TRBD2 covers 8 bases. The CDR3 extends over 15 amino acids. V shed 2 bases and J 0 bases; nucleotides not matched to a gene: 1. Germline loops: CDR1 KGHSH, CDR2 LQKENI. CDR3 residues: CASSPVAGSTDTQYF. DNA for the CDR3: TGTGCCAGCTCACCAGTAGCGGGAAGCACAGATACGCAGTATTTT.

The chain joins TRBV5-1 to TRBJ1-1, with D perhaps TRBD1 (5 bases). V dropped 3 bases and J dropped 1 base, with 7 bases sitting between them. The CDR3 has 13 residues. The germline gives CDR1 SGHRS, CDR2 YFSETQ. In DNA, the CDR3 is TGCGCCAGCAGCTCGACAGCGAACACTGAAGCTTTCTTT. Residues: CASSSTANTEAFF.

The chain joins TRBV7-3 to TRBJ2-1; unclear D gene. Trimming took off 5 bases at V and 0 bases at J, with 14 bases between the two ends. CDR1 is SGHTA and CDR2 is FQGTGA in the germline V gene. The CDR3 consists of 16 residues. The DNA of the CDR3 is TGTGCCAGCAGCCCATCTAGACCAAGCTCCTACAATGAGCAGTTCTTC. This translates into CASSPSRPSSYNEQFF.

CDR3 DNA sequence: TGTGCCAGCAGTACTAGCGGGGGGGTCAGCACAGATACGCAGTATTTT. As protein: CASSTSGGVSTDTQYF. This rearrangement joins TRBV2 to TRBJ2-3, with 13 positions matching TRBD2. The CDR3 is 16 amino acids. Germline CDR1 reads SNHLY; CDR2 reads FYNNEI. V was clipped by 5 bases and J by 0 bases; unmatched bases: 2. The complete variable domain, with remaining parts taken from reference TRBV2 and TRBJ2-3, reads EPEVTQTPSHQVTQMGQEVILRCVPISNHLYFYWYRQILGQKVEFLVSFYNNEISEKSEIFDDQFSVERPDGSNFTLKIRSTKLEDSAMYFCASSTSGGVSTDTQYFGPGTRLTVL.

CDR3 sequence reads: CASSLVGVAANEKLFF. As DNA, the CDR3 is TGTGCCAGCAGCTTGGTAGGGGTTGCGGCTAATGAAAAACTGTTTTTT. The chain carries TRBV5-5 and TRBJ1-4, with D tentatively TRBD1 (5 bases). CDR1 is SGHKS and CDR2 is YYEKEE in the germline V gene (reference sequence). CDR3 length: 16 residues. V was trimmed by 0 bases and J by 3 bases, leaving 12 bases between them.

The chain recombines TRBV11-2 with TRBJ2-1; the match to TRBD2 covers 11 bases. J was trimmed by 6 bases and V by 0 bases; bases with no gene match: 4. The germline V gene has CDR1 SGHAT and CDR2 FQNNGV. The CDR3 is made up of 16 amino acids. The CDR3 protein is CASSLDLLAGVNEQFF. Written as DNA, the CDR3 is TGTGCCAGCAGCTTAGATCTACTAGCGGGAGTCAATGAGCAGTTCTTC.

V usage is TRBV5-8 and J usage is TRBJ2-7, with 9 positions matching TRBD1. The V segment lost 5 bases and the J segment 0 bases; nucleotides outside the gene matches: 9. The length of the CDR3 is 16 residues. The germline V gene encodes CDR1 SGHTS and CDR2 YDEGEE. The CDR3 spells CASSFTGTGFSYEQYF. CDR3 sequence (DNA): TGTGCCAGCAGTTTTACCGGGACAGGGTTCTCCTACGAGCAGTACTTC.

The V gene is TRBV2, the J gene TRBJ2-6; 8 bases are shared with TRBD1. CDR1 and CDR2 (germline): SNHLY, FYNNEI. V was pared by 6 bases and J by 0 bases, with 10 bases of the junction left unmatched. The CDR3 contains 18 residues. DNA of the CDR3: TGTGCCAGCAGCGGGGACAGGCTAGCGTCCTCTGGGGCCAACGTCCTGACTTTC. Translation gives CASSGDRLASSGANVLTF.

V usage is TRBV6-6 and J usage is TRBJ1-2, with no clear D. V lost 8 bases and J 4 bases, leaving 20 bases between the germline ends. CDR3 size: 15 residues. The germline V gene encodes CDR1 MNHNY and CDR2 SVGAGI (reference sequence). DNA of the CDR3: TGTGCCAGCGGTGGGCAGGAAATAATTGGCTATGGCTACACCTTC. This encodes CASGGQEIIGYGYTF.

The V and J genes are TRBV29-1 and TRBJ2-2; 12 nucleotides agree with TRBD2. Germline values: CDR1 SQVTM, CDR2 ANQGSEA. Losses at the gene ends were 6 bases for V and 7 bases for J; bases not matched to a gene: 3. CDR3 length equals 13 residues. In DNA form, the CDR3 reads TGCAGCGTGCGACTAGCGGGAGTCGGGGAGCTGTTTTTT. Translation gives CSVRLAGVGELFF.

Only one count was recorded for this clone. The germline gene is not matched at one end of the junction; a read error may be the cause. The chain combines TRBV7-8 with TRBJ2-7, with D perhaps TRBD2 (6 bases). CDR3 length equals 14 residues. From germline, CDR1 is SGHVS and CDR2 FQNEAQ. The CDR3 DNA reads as TGTGCCAGCAGCATAGCGGCGGTCGGTGGCGAGCAGTACTTC. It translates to CASSIAAVGGEQYF.

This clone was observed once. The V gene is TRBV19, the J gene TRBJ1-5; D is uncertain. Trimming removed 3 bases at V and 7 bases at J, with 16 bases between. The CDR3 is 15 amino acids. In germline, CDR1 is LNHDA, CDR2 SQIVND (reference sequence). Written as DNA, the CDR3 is TGTGCCAGTAGTATTGGCGCGGGCAGTTGGCAGCCCCAGCATTTT. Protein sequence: CASSIGAGSWQPQHF.

The CDR3 coding sequence is TGTGCCAGCAGTTTAGTAGGAGGGGGCTACTACGAGCAGTACTTC. Residues: CASSLVGGGYYEQYF. This chain connects TRBV27 to TRBJ2-7; tentatively, D is TRBD1 (7 bases). Germline CDR1 is MNHEY and CDR2 is SMNVEV (reference sequence). Deletions cut 2 bases from V and 3 bases from J, with 14 bases between. The CDR3 has 15 amino acids.

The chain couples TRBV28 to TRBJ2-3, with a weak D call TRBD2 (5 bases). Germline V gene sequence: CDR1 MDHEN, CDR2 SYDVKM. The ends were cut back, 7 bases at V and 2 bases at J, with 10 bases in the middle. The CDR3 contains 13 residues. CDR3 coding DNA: TGTGCCAGCATGACGGGGAACACAGATACGCAGTATTTT. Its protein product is CASMTGNTDTQYF. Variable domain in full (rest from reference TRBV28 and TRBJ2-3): DVKVTQSSRYLVKRTGEKVFLECVQDMDHENMFWYRQDPGLGLRLIYFSYDVKMKEKGDIPEGYSVSREKKERFSLILESASTNQTSMYLCASMTGNTDTQYFGPGTRLTVL.

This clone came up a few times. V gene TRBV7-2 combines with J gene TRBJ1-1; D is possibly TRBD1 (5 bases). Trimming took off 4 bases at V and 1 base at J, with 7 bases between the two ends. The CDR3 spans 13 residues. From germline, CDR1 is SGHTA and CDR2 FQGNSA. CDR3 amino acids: CASSSRGNTEAFF. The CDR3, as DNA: TGTGCCAGCAGCTCTAGGGGGAACACTGAAGCTTTCTTT.

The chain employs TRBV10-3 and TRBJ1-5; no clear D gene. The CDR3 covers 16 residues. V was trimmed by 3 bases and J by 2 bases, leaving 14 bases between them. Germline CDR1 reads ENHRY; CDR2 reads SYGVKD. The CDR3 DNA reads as TGTGCCATCAGTGAAGACGGGAAGGTCGGCAATCAGCCCCAGCATTTT. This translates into CAISEDGKVGNQPQHF.

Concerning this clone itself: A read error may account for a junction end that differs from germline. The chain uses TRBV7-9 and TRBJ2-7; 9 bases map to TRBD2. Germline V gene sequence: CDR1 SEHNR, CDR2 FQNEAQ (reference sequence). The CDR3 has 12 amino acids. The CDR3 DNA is TGTTCCAGCGTGGGACTAGCTTACGAGCAGTACTTC. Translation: CSSVGLAYEQYF. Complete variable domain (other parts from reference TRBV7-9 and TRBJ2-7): DTGVSQNPRHKITKRGQNVTFRCDPISEHNRLYWYRQTLGQGPEFLTYFQNEAQLEKSRLLSDRFSAERPKGSFSTLEIQRTEQGDSAMYLCSSVGLAYEQYFGPGTRLTVT.

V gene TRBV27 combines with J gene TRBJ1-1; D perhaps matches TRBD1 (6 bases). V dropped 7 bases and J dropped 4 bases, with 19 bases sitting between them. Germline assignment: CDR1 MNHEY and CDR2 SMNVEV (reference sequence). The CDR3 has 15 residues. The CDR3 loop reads CASTTMLGGGTEAFF. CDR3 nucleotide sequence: TGTGCCAGCACCACCATGTTAGGGGGGGGCACTGAAGCTTTCTTT.

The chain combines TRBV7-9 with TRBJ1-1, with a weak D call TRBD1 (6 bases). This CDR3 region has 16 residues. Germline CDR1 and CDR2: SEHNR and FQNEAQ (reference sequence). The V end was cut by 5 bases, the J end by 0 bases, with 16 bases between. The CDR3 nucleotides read TGTGCCAGCAGCCAGGTTGGACAGTTTATGAACACTGAAGCTTTCTTT. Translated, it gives CASSQVGQFMNTEAFF. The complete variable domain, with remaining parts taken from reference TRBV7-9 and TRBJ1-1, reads DTGVSQNPRHKITKRGQNVTFRCDPISEHNRLYWYRQTLGQGPEFLTYFQNEAQLEKSRLLSDRFSAERPKGSFSTLEIQRTEQGDSAMYLCASSQVGQFMNTEAFFGQGTRLTVV.

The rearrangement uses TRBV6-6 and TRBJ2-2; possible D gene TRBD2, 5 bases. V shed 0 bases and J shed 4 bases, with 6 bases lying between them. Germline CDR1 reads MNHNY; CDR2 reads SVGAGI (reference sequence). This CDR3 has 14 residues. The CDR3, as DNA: TGTGCCAGCAGTTACTCGACTACCACCGGGGAGCTGTTTTTT. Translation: CASSYSTTTGELFF.

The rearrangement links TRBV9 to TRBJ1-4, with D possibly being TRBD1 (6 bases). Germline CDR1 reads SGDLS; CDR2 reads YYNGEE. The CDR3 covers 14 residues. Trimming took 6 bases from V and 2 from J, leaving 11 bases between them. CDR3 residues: CASTTTGTNEKLFF. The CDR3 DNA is TGTGCCAGCACCACCACAGGGACTAATGAAAAACTGTTTTTT.